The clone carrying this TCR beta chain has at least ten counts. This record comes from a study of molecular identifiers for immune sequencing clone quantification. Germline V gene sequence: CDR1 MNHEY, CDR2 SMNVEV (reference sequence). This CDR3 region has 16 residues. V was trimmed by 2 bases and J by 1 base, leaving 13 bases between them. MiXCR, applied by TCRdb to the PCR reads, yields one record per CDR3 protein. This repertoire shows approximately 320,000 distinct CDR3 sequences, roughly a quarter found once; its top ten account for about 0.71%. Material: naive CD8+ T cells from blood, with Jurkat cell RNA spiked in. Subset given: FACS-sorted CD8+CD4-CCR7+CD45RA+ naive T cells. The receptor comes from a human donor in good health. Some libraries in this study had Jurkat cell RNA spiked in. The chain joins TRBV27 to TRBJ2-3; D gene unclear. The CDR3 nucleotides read TGTGCCAGCAGTTTAGTAGGAGTCCTCGGCACAGATACGCAGTATTTT. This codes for CASSLVGVLGTDTQYF.